These 8 T cell receptor beta chains originate from one sample sequenced in a study of cytomegalovirus exposure and HLA in healthy donors. This PCR relied on a set of 60 Vbeta primers and 13 Jbeta primers. The repertoire was sequenced with immunoSEQ multiplex PCR; TCRdb's copy has only in-frame clones and lacks some. The data show about 200,000 clones, with roughly 80% seen just once and roughly 1.6% held by the top ten. The sequencing sample was made of PBMCs. These receptors were taken from a middle-aged man in good health and CMV-seronegative.

The rearrangement joins TRBV28 to TRBJ1-3; D gene uncertain. In germline, CDR1 is MDHEN, CDR2 SYDVKM. V lost 2 bases to trimming and J lost 4 bases, with 9 bases between them. CDR3 length: 14 residues. CDR3 DNA: TGTGCCAGCAGTTTACCCCAGGCAGGAAACACCATATATTTT. Amino acids: CASSLPQAGNTIYF.

The rearrangement uses TRBV6-5 and TRBJ2-3, with 10 bases identical to TRBD2. There are 15 residues in the CDR3. V trimming: 4 bases; J trimming: 2 bases; junction bases outside the gene matches: 3. Germline loops: CDR1 MNHEY, CDR2 SVGAGI. CDR3 coding DNA: TGTGCCAGCAGTTGGACTAGCGGAAACACAGATACGCAGTATTTT. Protein: CASSWTSGNTDTQYF.

This clone has only a few counts. This chain joins TRBV27 and TRBJ2-3, with 8 nucleotides matching TRBD1. Germline CDR1 reads MNHEY; CDR2 reads SMNVEV (reference sequence). The CDR3 runs 15 residues. Trimming at V came to 5 bases and at J to 0 bases, leaving 4 bases not matched to a gene. CDR3 DNA sequence: TGTGCCAGCAGTGTACAGGGGGTTAGCACAGATACGCAGTATTTT. It translates to CASSVQGVSTDTQYF.

The chain links TRBV28 to TRBJ1-2, with 9 nucleotides matching TRBD1. The V segment lost 5 bases and the J segment 3 bases; nucleotides outside the gene matches: 7. This CDR3 is 15 amino acids long. Germline V gene data show CDR1 as MDHEN and CDR2 as SYDVKM. The CDR3 DNA sequence: TGTGCCAGCAGTGGGACAGGGATAGGGGACTATGGCTACACCTTC. Protein sequence: CASSGTGIGDYGYTF.

This clone appeared a single time. The chain combines TRBV30 with TRBJ1-4; D is undetermined. Trimming stripped 0 bases from V and 1 base from J, with 6 bases between. The CDR3 is 14 amino acids. The V gene's germline CDR1 is GTSNPN and CDR2 SVGIG (reference sequence). The CDR3 sequence: CAWSVRVTNEKLFF. The CDR3 coding sequence is TGTGCCTGGAGTGTACGAGTAACTAATGAAAAACTGTTTTTT.

The chain carries TRBV28 and TRBJ2-7; 7 positions agree with TRBD1. The V segment lost 6 bases and the J segment 5 bases; nucleotides outside the gene matches: 13. This CDR3 spans 15 amino acids. CDR1 MDHEN and CDR2 SYDVKM come from the germline V gene. The CDR3 nucleotides are TGTGCCAGCAGCTCACAGGGGATAGGCACCGACGAGCAGTACTTC. Protein product: CASSSQGIGTDEQYF.

This clone was picked up a small number of times. The gene calls are TRBV6-1 and TRBJ1-4; D is uncertain. Germline CDR1 is MNHNS and CDR2 is SASEGT. The CDR3 length is 15 residues. Trimming left V 7 bases short and J 8 bases short, with 20 bases between. Here the CDR3 DNA reads TGTGCCAGCAAACCTGAGGGTATGCAGCGAGAAAAACTGTTTTTT. Translating gives CASKPEGMQREKLFF.

V and J are TRBV28 and TRBJ1-3; D ambiguous. CDR3 size: 13 residues. Germline V gene lookup returns CDR1 MDHEN and CDR2 SYDVKM. V lost 2 bases and J lost 4, with 6 bases in between. CDR3 DNA sequence: TGTGCCAGCAGTTTACTACAGGGAAACACCATATATTTT. This codes for CASSLLQGNTIYF.